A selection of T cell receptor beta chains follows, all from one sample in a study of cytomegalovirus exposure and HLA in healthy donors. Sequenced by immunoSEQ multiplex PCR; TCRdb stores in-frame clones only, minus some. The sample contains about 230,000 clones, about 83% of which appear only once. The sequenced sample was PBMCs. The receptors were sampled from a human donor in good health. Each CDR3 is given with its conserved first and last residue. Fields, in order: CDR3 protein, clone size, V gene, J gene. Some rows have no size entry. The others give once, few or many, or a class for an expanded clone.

CDR3aa: CASSRSQTNTGELFF
abundance: .
v_gene: TRBV18
j_gene: TRBJ2-2

CDR3aa: CASSPGGVAGDPETQYF
abundance: .
v_gene: TRBV11-1
j_gene: TRBJ2-5

CDR3aa: CASSYGRQDEQYF
abundance: .
v_gene: TRBV6-6
j_gene: .

CDR3aa: CAWTELGEQFF
abundance: .
v_gene: TRBV30
j_gene: TRBJ2-1

CDR3aa: CASSPRQGTSTDTQYF
abundance: few
v_gene: TRBV6-6
j_gene: TRBJ2-3

CDR3aa: CAWSVLGHTTEAFF
abundance: .
v_gene: TRBV30
j_gene: TRBJ1-1

CDR3aa: CATSAWGERYEQYF
abundance: .
v_gene: TRBV15
j_gene: TRBJ2-7

CDR3aa: CASRTGTGGFYEQYF
abundance: .
v_gene: TRBV28
j_gene: TRBJ2-7

CDR3aa: CASSYERVGSYNEQFF
abundance: .
v_gene: TRBV6-6
j_gene: TRBJ2-1

CDR3aa: CASSEGQGVNEQFF
abundance: .
v_gene: TRBV6-4
j_gene: TRBJ2-1

CDR3aa: CASSSGLYRWYQETQYF
abundance: .
v_gene: TRBV7-9
j_gene: TRBJ2-5

CDR3aa: CASSPEASSYNEQFF
abundance: .
v_gene: TRBV4-1
j_gene: TRBJ2-1

CDR3aa: CASSLESTDTQYF
abundance: .
v_gene: TRBV5-1
j_gene: TRBJ2-3

CDR3aa: CASSSGHSGGQETQYF
abundance: .
v_gene: TRBV5-1
j_gene: TRBJ2-5

CDR3aa: CSVVRRNQPQETQYF
abundance: .
v_gene: TRBV29-1
j_gene: TRBJ2-5

CDR3aa: CASRAGADNEQFF
abundance: .
v_gene: TRBV5-1
j_gene: TRBJ2-1

CDR3aa: CAISERELNSPLHF
abundance: .
v_gene: TRBV10-3
j_gene: TRBJ1-6

CDR3aa: CSSSLVQGFTFF
abundance: .
v_gene: TRBV7-9
j_gene: TRBJ1-1

CDR3aa: CASNRRTGELFF
abundance: .
v_gene: TRBV19
j_gene: TRBJ2-2

CDR3aa: CASSTSTGELFF
abundance: .
v_gene: TRBV6-6
j_gene: TRBJ2-2

CDR3aa: CASSISLNEKLFF
abundance: .
v_gene: TRBV19
j_gene: TRBJ1-4

CDR3aa: CASSLGWGRDTDTQYF
abundance: .
v_gene: TRBV7-9
j_gene: TRBJ2-3

CDR3aa: CASSVRRGTYQETQYF
abundance: few
v_gene: TRBV14
j_gene: TRBJ2-5

CDR3aa: CASSDWTNTYEQYF
abundance: .
v_gene: TRBV6-6
j_gene: TRBJ2-7

CDR3aa: CASSPGGTGGVTEAFF
abundance: .
v_gene: TRBV5-4
j_gene: TRBJ1-1

CDR3aa: CAWSVLGRTNNEQFF
abundance: .
v_gene: TRBV30
j_gene: TRBJ2-1

CDR3aa: CSGSGQGLRGYTF
abundance: .
v_gene: TRBV29-1
j_gene: TRBJ1-2

CDR3aa: CASSQRTGNMNTEAFF
abundance: .
v_gene: TRBV14
j_gene: TRBJ1-1

CDR3aa: CAISDRVSQETEAFF
abundance: .
v_gene: TRBV10-3
j_gene: TRBJ1-1

CDR3aa: CASSAMDRATYEQYF
abundance: .
v_gene: TRBV2
j_gene: TRBJ2-7

CDR3aa: CASSLGPSGRARGREQYF
abundance: .
v_gene: TRBV11-2
j_gene: TRBJ2-7

CDR3aa: CASSVQAGPGGETQYF
abundance: .
v_gene: TRBV9
j_gene: TRBJ2-5

CDR3aa: CASSLSREHSEQFF
abundance: .
v_gene: TRBV27
j_gene: TRBJ2-1

CDR3aa: CAGSQAARGETQYF
abundance: .
v_gene: TRBV6-1
j_gene: TRBJ2-5

CDR3aa: CASSQGSNTDTQYF
abundance: once
v_gene: TRBV7-9
j_gene: TRBJ2-3

CDR3aa: CASSPRTSGNNEQFF
abundance: .
v_gene: TRBV18
j_gene: TRBJ2-1

CDR3aa: CASSLYPEPTREKLFF
abundance: .
v_gene: TRBV27
j_gene: TRBJ1-4

CDR3aa: CASSPRTGVGEQFF
abundance: few
v_gene: TRBV7-9
j_gene: TRBJ2-1

CDR3aa: CSVERGTYEQYF
abundance: .
v_gene: TRBV29-1
j_gene: TRBJ2-7

CDR3aa: CASSVGGSTDTQYF
abundance: .
v_gene: TRBV9
j_gene: TRBJ2-3

CDR3aa: CASSDLQGTNTEAFF
abundance: .
v_gene: TRBV6-1
j_gene: TRBJ1-1

CDR3aa: CASSRVGASNNEQFF
abundance: .
v_gene: TRBV7-9
j_gene: TRBJ2-1

CDR3aa: CAISESKPKRITGTDTQYF
abundance: .
v_gene: TRBV10-3
j_gene: TRBJ2-3

CDR3aa: CASSLGGASTSGINEQFF
abundance: .
v_gene: TRBV2
j_gene: TRBJ2-1

CDR3aa: CSVAQNYGYTF
abundance: once
v_gene: TRBV29-1
j_gene: TRBJ1-2

CDR3aa: CASSLGRNEQFF
abundance: few
v_gene: TRBV13
j_gene: TRBJ2-1

CDR3aa: CASSLRGNQPQHF
abundance: .
v_gene: TRBV5-1
j_gene: TRBJ1-5

CDR3aa: CSVEEGGRLNYGYTF
abundance: once
v_gene: TRBV29-1
j_gene: TRBJ1-2

CDR3aa: CASTTGYEQYF
abundance: .
v_gene: TRBV6-1
j_gene: TRBJ2-7

CDR3aa: CASSRDRGSYEQYF
abundance: .
v_gene: TRBV6-5
j_gene: TRBJ2-7

CDR3aa: CASSSLGGGPFEQYF
abundance: .
v_gene: TRBV7-9
j_gene: TRBJ2-7

CDR3aa: CASSIGQGAHSNQPQHF
abundance: .
v_gene: TRBV19
j_gene: TRBJ1-5

CDR3aa: CASSPDGRRNQPQHF
abundance: .
v_gene: TRBV11-2
j_gene: TRBJ1-5

CDR3aa: CASTDAFGTGQEAKNIQYF
abundance: .
v_gene: TRBV19
j_gene: TRBJ2-4

CDR3aa: CASSQAFLGGFGNSPLHF
abundance: .
v_gene: TRBV4-3
j_gene: TRBJ1-6

CDR3aa: CASKLTIQETQYF
abundance: .
v_gene: TRBV6-5
j_gene: TRBJ2-5

CDR3aa: CASSPRGPYEQYF
abundance: .
v_gene: TRBV7-2
j_gene: TRBJ2-7

CDR3aa: CASSPWGEGLTDTQYF
abundance: .
v_gene: TRBV14
j_gene: TRBJ2-3

CDR3aa: CASSLELVDTQYF
abundance: .
v_gene: TRBV7-9
j_gene: TRBJ2-3

CDR3aa: CASSQSGSEHTGELFF
abundance: .
v_gene: TRBV7-3
j_gene: TRBJ2-2